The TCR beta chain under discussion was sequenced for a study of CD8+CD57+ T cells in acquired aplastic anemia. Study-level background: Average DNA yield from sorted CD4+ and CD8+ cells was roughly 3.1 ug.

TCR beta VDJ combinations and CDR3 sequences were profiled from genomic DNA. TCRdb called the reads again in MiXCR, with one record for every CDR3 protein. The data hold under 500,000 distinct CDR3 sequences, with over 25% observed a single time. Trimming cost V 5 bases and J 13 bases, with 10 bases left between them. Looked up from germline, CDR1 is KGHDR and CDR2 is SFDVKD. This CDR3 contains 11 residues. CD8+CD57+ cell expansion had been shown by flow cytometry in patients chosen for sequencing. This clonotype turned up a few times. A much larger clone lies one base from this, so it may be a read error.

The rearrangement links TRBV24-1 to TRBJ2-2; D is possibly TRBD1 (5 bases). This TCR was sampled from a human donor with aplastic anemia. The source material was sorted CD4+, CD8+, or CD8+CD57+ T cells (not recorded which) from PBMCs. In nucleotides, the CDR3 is TGTGCCACCAGTGGGAATAGGGGGCTGTTTTTT. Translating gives CATSGNRGLFF.